The 23 T cell receptor beta chains in this list originate from one sample, sequenced in a study of PD-1 blockade in classical Hodgkin lymphoma (dated by TCRdb to about 2020). The meaning of the sample's time point label: newly diagnosed, previously untreated cHL patient sample. A Miltenyi CD4+ T cell isolation kit was used for magnetic negative selection to purify CD4+ T cells from thawed PBMCs. The library was prepared using the immunoSEQ multiplex PCR assay. As stored in TCRdb, this immuneACCESS dataset retains in-frame rearrangements with V and J assigned. A fraction of the clones does not appear; measured against another copy, unresolved V genes explain less than half of the discrepancy, and the remainder lacks a known reason. The sample data list under 35,000 clones, and 89% of these were observed just once. About 0.33% of the sample is taken by the ten largest. Sequences were obtained from CD4+ T cells from blood. The receptors here all came from a human donor with classical Hodgkin lymphoma.

The rearrangement links TRBV18 to TRBJ1-1; D call uncertain. Germline V gene lookup returns CDR1 KGHSH and CDR2 LQKENI. The CDR3 is made up of 17 amino acids. The ends were cut back, 1 base at V and 2 bases at J, with 17 bases in the middle. The CDR3 loop is CASSPLEYFGSNTEAFF. As DNA, the CDR3 is TGTGCCAGCTCACCACTCGAGTATTTTGGAAGTAACACTGAAGCTTTCTTT.

The chain combines TRBV28 with TRBJ1-5; 7 bases agree with TRBD1. The CDR3 is made up of 13 amino acids. Germline CDR1 is MDHEN and CDR2 is SYDVKM. V was pared by 8 bases and J by 7 bases, with 8 bases of the junction left unmatched. The CDR3 coding sequence is TGTGCCAGCCGAATAACAGGGGTACAGCCCCAGCATTTT. This translates into CASRITGVQPQHF.

The V and J genes are TRBV6-6 and TRBJ2-6; D is possibly TRBD1 (5 bases). CDR1 MNHNY and CDR2 SVGAGI come from the germline V gene (reference sequence). Trimming pared 7 bases from V and 0 bases from J, leaving 7 bases between. The CDR3 is 14 residues long. The CDR3 protein is CASKGNSGANVLTF. The CDR3 bases are TGTGCCAGCAAGGGGAACTCTGGGGCCAACGTCCTGACTTTC.

The V and J genes are TRBV10-3 and TRBJ2-2, with 7 positions matching TRBD1. V lost 5 bases, J lost 7 bases, and 4 bases stayed unmatched. Germline lookup yields CDR1 ENHRY and CDR2 SYGVKD. The CDR3 consists of 13 residues. The CDR3 sequence: CAISPTGLGELFF. CDR3 coding DNA: TGTGCCATCAGTCCGACAGGGCTCGGGGAGCTGTTTTTT.

The chain is built from TRBV19 and TRBJ1-1, with 7 bases matching TRBD1. The CDR3 runs 13 residues. Germline-derived CDR1 and CDR2 are LNHDA and SQIVND (reference sequence). The junction had 7 bases not matched to a gene; V was cut back by 6 bases and J by 6 bases. This chain's CDR3 is CASRQGRTAEAFF. DNA for the CDR3: TGTGCCAGTAGACAGGGGCGAACCGCTGAAGCTTTCTTT.

This chain links TRBV5-5 with TRBJ2-2, with D tentatively TRBD2 (6 bases). This CDR3 has 15 amino acids. V gave up 5 bases and J gave up 3 bases, with 14 bases separating them. The germline V gene has CDR1 SGHKS and CDR2 YYEKEE (reference sequence). The CDR3 DNA reads as TGTGCCAGCAGTTATTCGCTAGCGTACACCGGGGAGCTGTTTTTT. This sequence encodes CASSYSLAYTGELFF.

The CDR3 sequence: CASKSGQGGEKLFF. CDR3 DNA: TGTGCCAGCAAATCGGGACAGGGTGGTGAAAAACTGTTTTTT. The chain employs TRBV7-2 and TRBJ1-4; 9 positions agree with TRBD1. Germline CDR1 SGHTA, CDR2 FQGNSA. The CDR3 totals 14 residues. The junction had 7 bases not matched to a gene; V was cut back by 7 bases and J by 7 bases.

Written as DNA, the CDR3 is TGTGCCAGCAGTTTACGGCAGGGGGCCGGCACCGGGGAGCTGTTTTTT. Translation: CASSLRQGAGTGELFF. The J gene is TRBJ2-2, the V gene TRBV27, with TRBD1 identical over 8 bases. Per germline, CDR1 MNHEY and CDR2 SMNVEV (reference sequence). The CDR3 covers 16 residues. The trim removed 2 bases at V and 4 bases at J, leaving 6 bases unmatched.

This clone was seen a handful of times. The chain has TRBV6-5 and TRBJ2-1; 9 bases are a match to TRBD1. Germline loops: CDR1 MNHEY, CDR2 SVGAGI. The V gene end was trimmed by 5 bases and the J gene end by 3 bases; junction bases not matched to a gene: 2. This CDR3 is 14 amino acids long. Written as DNA, the CDR3 is TGTGCCAGCAGTGTGGGACAGGGCTACAATGAGCAGTTCTTC. It is translated as CASSVGQGYNEQFF.

This clone was seen once. The CDR3 DNA is TGCAGCGTTGAGGGAGACAAGCAAGAGACCCAGTACTTC. Amino acids: CSVEGDKQETQYF. The chain combines TRBV29-1 with TRBJ2-5; possibly TRBD2 for D (5 bases). Germline CDR1 reads SQVTM; CDR2 reads ANQGSEA. This CDR3 is built from 13 residues. V lost 3 bases and J lost 2, with 10 bases in between. Combining the CDR3 with reference TRBV29-1 and TRBJ2-5 gives the whole variable domain SAVISQKPSRDICQRGTSLTIQCQVDSQVTMMFWYRQQPGQSLTLIATANQGSEATYESGFVIDKFPISRPNLTFSTLTVSNMSPEDSSIYLCSVEGDKQETQYFGPGTRLLVL.

The chain joins TRBV10-3 to TRBJ2-2; 8 bases are a match to TRBD2. The germline V gene has CDR1 ENHRY and CDR2 SYGVKD. The CDR3 consists of 15 residues. Germline trimming cut 3 bases from V and 5 bases from J; bases unmatched to any gene: 5. The CDR3 here is CAISEAGARTGELFF. CDR3 DNA: TGTGCCATCAGTGAAGCGGGGGCGCGAACCGGGGAGCTGTTTTTT.

The chain links TRBV29-1 to TRBJ2-4, with TRBD1 matching 9 bases. Germline assignment: CDR1 SQVTM and CDR2 ANQGSEA. There are 15 residues in the CDR3. J gave up 5 bases and V 7 bases, and 12 bases lay outside the gene matches. The CDR3: CSAEGMGQGQNIQYF. CDR3 in DNA: TGCAGCGCCGAGGGAATGGGACAGGGCCAAAACATTCAGTACTTC.

This clone occurred once. The CDR3 bases are TGTGCCAGCAGCTCCGAGCCGGCTTCTGACTATGGCTACACCTTC. This codes for CASSSEPASDYGYTF. This chain joins TRBV9 and TRBJ1-2; no firm D call. Germline V CDR1 and CDR2: SGDLS, YYNGEE. CDR3 length equals 15 residues. Trimming shortened V by 4 bases and J by 3 bases, and 16 bases separated the two germline ends.

The genes are TRBV18 and TRBJ1-1; 7 nucleotides align to TRBD1. Per the germline V gene, CDR1 is KGHSH and CDR2 is LQKENI. CDR3 size: 13 residues. V lost 2 bases, J lost 3 bases, and 0 bases stayed unmatched. CDR3 sequence reads: CASSPTGDTEAFF. In DNA form, the CDR3 reads TGTGCCAGCTCACCAACAGGGGACACTGAAGCTTTCTTT.

V gene TRBV28 combines with J gene TRBJ2-7, with 7 bases lining up with TRBD2. The length of the CDR3 is 14 residues. The V gene end was trimmed by 7 bases and the J gene end by 2 bases; junction bases not matched to a gene: 8. Germline CDR1 is MDHEN and CDR2 is SYDVKM. The CDR3 is CASNPSGLPYEQYF. The CDR3 nucleotides are TGTGCCAGCAATCCTAGCGGCCTCCCCTACGAGCAGTACTTC.

The chain couples TRBV29-1 to TRBJ2-7, with TRBD1 identical over 7 bases. V trimming: 3 bases; J trimming: 4 bases; junction bases outside the gene matches: 6. CDR1 SQVTM and CDR2 ANQGSEA come from the germline V gene. The CDR3 is made up of 13 amino acids. The CDR3 DNA reads as TGCAGCGTTGACAGGGGGTTGATTTACGAGCAGTACTTC. Residues: CSVDRGLIYEQYF.

CDR3 amino acids: CATGDRSNTEAFF. CDR3 coding DNA: TGTGCCACCGGGGACAGGTCGAACACTGAAGCTTTCTTT. The chain has TRBV10-3 and TRBJ1-1; 8 positions agree with TRBD1. Germline V gene lookup returns CDR1 ENHRY and CDR2 SYGVKD. The CDR3 covers 13 residues. V lost 10 bases to trimming and J lost 1 base; unmatched junction nucleotides: 5.

The chain carries TRBV5-1 and TRBJ2-3; 9 bases are shared with TRBD2. The CDR3 totals 18 residues. Germline assignment: CDR1 SGHRS and CDR2 YFSETQ. The V segment lost 1 base and the J segment 4 bases; nucleotides outside the gene matches: 13. CDR3 loop: CASSLRPGREGLPDTQYF. In DNA, the CDR3 is TGCGCCAGCAGCTTGCGTCCTGGGCGGGAGGGCCTGCCAGATACGCAGTATTTT.

The V and J genes are TRBV6-5 and TRBJ1-5; D is unclear. In germline, CDR1 is MNHEY, CDR2 SVGAGI. CDR3 length: 13 amino acids. V lost 5 bases and J lost 10, with 15 bases in between. The CDR3 protein is CASSRAPSAPQHF. The CDR3 nucleotides read TGTGCCAGCAGTCGGGCCCCCTCCGCACCCCAGCATTTT.

The chain joins TRBV19 to TRBJ2-3, with D possibly TRBD2 on 5 matching bases. V dropped 7 bases and J dropped 2 bases, with 10 bases sitting between them. CDR1 and CDR2 from the germline V gene are LNHDA and SQIVND (reference sequence). The CDR3 totals 13 residues. In DNA form, the CDR3 reads TGTGCCAGTAATGACGGGATCACAGATACGCAGTATTTT. Amino acids: CASNDGITDTQYF.

The chain combines TRBV6-1 with TRBJ2-5; TRBD2 might be the D (7 bases). The CDR3 is made up of 14 amino acids. Trimming removed 2 bases from V and 4 bases from J, with 11 bases in between. Looked up from germline, CDR1 is MNHNS and CDR2 is SASEGT. The CDR3 coding sequence is TGTGCCAGCAGTGAAAGGGGGGGGGTAGAGACCCAGTACTTC. As protein: CASSERGGVETQYF.

This clone was seen once. The chain carries TRBV27 and TRBJ2-7; 8 bases are shared with TRBD1. From germline, CDR1 is MNHEY and CDR2 SMNVEV (reference sequence). CDR3 size: 14 residues. The trim removed 0 bases at V and 2 bases at J, leaving 0 bases unmatched. The CDR3 nucleotides are TGTGCCAGCAGTTTATCGGGACAGGCCTACGAGCAGTACTTC. Its translation is CASSLSGQAYEQYF.

The rearrangement joins TRBV5-4 to TRBJ2-3, with D perhaps matching TRBD2 (6 bases). The germline V gene has CDR1 SGHNT and CDR2 YYREEE (reference sequence). CDR3 size: 15 residues. V was cut by 0 bases and J by 4 bases, with 12 bases left in between. The CDR3 bases are TGTGCCAGCAGCTTGGGACTAGTTTTCTCAGATACGCAGTATTTT. This codes for CASSLGLVFSDTQYF.